Each of the 3 T cell receptor beta chains below was sequenced from the same sample in a study of CD8+CD57+ T cells in acquired aplastic anemia. TCR beta VDJ and CDR3 profiles were obtained from a genomic DNA template. TCRdb analysed the reads with MiXCR anew, one entry per CDR3 protein. Of under 350,000 distinct CDR3 sequences listed, approximately 58% were seen once; the top ten hold under 1.5%. Patients sequenced had flow cytometry evidence of CD8+CD57+ cell expansion. The sample comprised sorted CD4+, CD8+, or CD8+CD57+ T cells (not recorded which) from PBMCs. These receptors all stem from a human donor with aplastic anemia.

This clonotype was recorded once. The V gene is TRBV24-1, the J gene TRBJ2-2; D is unresolved. This CDR3 spans 13 amino acids. The germline V gene has CDR1 KGHDR and CDR2 SFDVKD. V was clipped by 4 bases and J by 5 bases, with 7 bases between them. The CDR3 region has the DNA TGTGCCACCAGTGACACGGAGACCGGGGAGCTGTTTTTT. Amino acids: CATSDTETGELFF.

This sequence joins TRBV7-9 and TRBJ1-4, with unresolved D. V lost 5 bases and J 5 bases, leaving 15 bases between the germline ends. The CDR3 runs to 15 residues. Germline V lookup: CDR1 SEHNR, CDR2 FQNEAQ (reference sequence). CDR3 in DNA: TGTGCCAGCAGCCCGACACCATACGAGAATGAAAAACTGTTTTTT. This encodes CASSPTPYENEKLFF. Based on the CDR3 plus reference TRBV7-9 and TRBJ1-4, the full variable domain is DTGVSQNPRHKITKRGQNVTFRCDPISEHNRLYWYRQTLGQGPEFLTYFQNEAQLEKSRLLSDRFSAERPKGSFSTLEIQRTEQGDSAMYLCASSPTPYENEKLFFGSGTQLSVL.

The rearrangement uses TRBV2 and TRBJ1-6; 8 bases match TRBD1. The ends lost 7 bases at V and 8 bases at J; junction bases unmatched: 10. CDR3 length: 15 residues. In germline, CDR1 is SNHLY, CDR2 FYNNEI. CDR3 DNA sequence: TGTGCCAGCATGCGGGGACAGGTATACGATTCACCCCTCCACTTT. Encoded protein: CASMRGQVYDSPLHF.